This passage covers 6 T cell receptor beta chains from one sample sequenced in a study of OX40 agonist ivuxolimab in advanced cancers. The library was prepared using the immunoSEQ multiplex PCR assay. TCRdb re-hosts the immuneACCESS table, in-frame sequences only. Its copies lack some clones; in the studies checked, an unresolved V gene accounts for under half of them, and the cause for the rest is not known. The sample table lists around 60,000 clones, roughly 90% of them with a count of one. The ten largest clones capture 2.8% of the sample. The sample in question was CD4+ or CD8+ T cells sorted from blood, obtained in a trial of the OX40 agonist ivuxolimab. These TCRs come from an adult with an advanced solid tumor such as melanoma, head and neck, liver or kidney cancer.

The chain employs TRBV11-1 and TRBJ2-7; D possibly uses TRBD1 or TRBD2 (5 bases each). CDR1 is SGHAT, CDR2 FQDESV, per germline (reference sequence). V was pared by 2 bases and J by 2 bases, with 13 bases between. The CDR3 totals 15 residues. The CDR3 nucleotides read TGTGCCAGCAGCTTACATCAAGGGGACGCCTACGAGCAGTACTTC. Encoded protein: CASSLHQGDAYEQYF. The whole variable domain, remainder taken from reference TRBV11-1 and TRBJ2-7, is EAEVAQSPRYKITEKSQAVAFWCDPISGHATLYWYRQILGQGPELLVQFQDESVVDDSQLPKDRFSAERLKGVDSTLKIQPAELGDSAMYLCASSLHQGDAYEQYFGPGTRLTVT.

The V call is TRBV18, the J call TRBJ2-1; 11 bases align to TRBD2. The CDR3 is 16 amino acids. V was clipped by 4 bases and J by 3 bases; unmatched bases: 5. CDR1 and CDR2 from the germline V gene are KGHSH and LQKENI. The CDR3 protein is CASSQTTSGVYNEQFF. Here the CDR3 DNA reads TGTGCCAGCTCACAAACGACTAGCGGGGTCTACAATGAGCAGTTCTTC.

CDR3 nucleotide sequence: TGTGCCAGCAGCTTAACCTTTGTCCCTACGAAGTTCTTC. As protein: CASSLTFVPTKFF. The chain couples TRBV5-8 to TRBJ2-1, with D unclear. Deletions cut 2 bases from V and 14 bases from J, with 17 bases between. Germline CDR1 and CDR2: SGHTS and YDEGEE. This CDR3 is built from 13 residues.

This chain uses TRBV6-5 with TRBJ2-7; unclear D gene. Germline V gene data show CDR1 as MNHEY and CDR2 as SVGAGI. The germline V and J ends were trimmed by 2 bases and 5 bases, with 10 bases remaining between them. This CDR3 comprises 13 residues. The CDR3 here is CASSYDGIHEQYF. As DNA, the CDR3 is TGTGCCAGCAGTTACGATGGGATCCACGAGCAGTACTTC.

This chain connects TRBV7-9 to TRBJ2-5; D is uncertain. The CDR3 is 11 residues long. Germline V gene data show CDR1 as SEHNR and CDR2 as FQNEAQ (reference sequence). With 3 bases removed from V and 3 bases from J, the gap between germline ends came to 2 bases. CDR3 coding DNA: TGTGCCAGCAGCTTGAAAGAGACCCAGTACTTC. This translates into CASSLKETQYF.

This sequence joins TRBV7-9 and TRBJ2-2; TRBD1 matches 10 bases. Trimming removed 6 bases from V and 5 bases from J; junction bases left unmatched: 3. Germline CDR1 SEHNR, CDR2 FQNEAQ (reference sequence). There are 14 residues in the CDR3. CDR3 DNA sequence: TGTGCCAGCAGAACGGACAGGGGGACCGGGGAGCTGTTTTTT. Amino acid sequence: CASRTDRGTGELFF.